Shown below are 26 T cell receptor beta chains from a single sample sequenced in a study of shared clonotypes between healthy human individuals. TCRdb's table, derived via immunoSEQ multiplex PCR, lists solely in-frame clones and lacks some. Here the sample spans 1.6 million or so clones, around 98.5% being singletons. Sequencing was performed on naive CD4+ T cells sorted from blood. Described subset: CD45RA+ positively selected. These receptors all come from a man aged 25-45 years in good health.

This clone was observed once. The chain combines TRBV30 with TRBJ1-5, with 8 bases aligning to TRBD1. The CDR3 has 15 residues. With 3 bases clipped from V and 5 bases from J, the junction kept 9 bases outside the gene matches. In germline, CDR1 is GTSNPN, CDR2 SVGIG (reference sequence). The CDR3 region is CAWREGTGYYQPQHF. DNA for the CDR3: TGTGCCTGGAGGGAAGGGACAGGCTATTATCAGCCCCAGCATTTT.

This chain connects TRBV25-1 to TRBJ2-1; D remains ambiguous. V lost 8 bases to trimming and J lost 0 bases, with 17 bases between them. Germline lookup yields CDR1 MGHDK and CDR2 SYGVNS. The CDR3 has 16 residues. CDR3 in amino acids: CASPSKFFVSYNEQFF. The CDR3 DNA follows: TGTGCCAGCCCCAGTAAGTTTTTCGTCTCCTACAATGAGCAGTTCTTC. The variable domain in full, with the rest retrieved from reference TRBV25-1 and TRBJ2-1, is EADIYQTPRYLVIGTGKKITLECSQTMGHDKMYWYQQDPGMELHLIHYSYGVNSTEKGDLSSESTVSRIRTEHFPLTLESARPSHTSQYLCASPSKFFVSYNEQFFGPGTRLTVL.

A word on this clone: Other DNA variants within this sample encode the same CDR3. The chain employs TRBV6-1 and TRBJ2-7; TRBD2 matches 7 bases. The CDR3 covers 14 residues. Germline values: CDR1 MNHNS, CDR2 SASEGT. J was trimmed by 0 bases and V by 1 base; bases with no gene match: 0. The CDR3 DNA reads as TGTGCCAGCAGTGAAGGCGGGAGCTCCTACGAGCAGTACTTC. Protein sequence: CASSEGGSSYEQYF.

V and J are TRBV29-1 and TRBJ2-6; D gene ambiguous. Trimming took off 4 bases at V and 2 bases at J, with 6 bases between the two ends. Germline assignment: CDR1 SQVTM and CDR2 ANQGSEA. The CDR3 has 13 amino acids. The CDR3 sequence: CSVAPPGANVLTF. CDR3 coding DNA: TGCAGCGTTGCTCCTCCTGGGGCCAACGTCCTGACTTTC.

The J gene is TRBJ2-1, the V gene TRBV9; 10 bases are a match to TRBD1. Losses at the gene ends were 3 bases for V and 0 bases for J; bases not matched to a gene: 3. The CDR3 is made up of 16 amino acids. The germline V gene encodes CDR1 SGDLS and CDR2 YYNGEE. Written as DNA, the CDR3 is TGTGCCAGCAGCGGGGGACAGGGGATCTCCTACAATGAGCAGTTCTTC. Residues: CASSGGQGISYNEQFF.

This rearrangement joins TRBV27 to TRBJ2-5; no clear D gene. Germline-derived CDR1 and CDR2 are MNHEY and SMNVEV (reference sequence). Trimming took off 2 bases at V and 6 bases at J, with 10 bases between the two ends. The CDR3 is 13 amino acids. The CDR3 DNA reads TGTGCCAGCAGTTTAACGGGTAGAAAGACCCAGTACTTC. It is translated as CASSLTGRKTQYF.

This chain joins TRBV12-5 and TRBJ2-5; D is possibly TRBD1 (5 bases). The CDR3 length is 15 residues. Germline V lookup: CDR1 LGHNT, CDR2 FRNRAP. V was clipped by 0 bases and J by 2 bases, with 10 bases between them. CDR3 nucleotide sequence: TGTGCTAGTGGTTTGGTACAAGCAGGGCAAGAGACCCAGTACTTC. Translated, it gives CASGLVQAGQETQYF.

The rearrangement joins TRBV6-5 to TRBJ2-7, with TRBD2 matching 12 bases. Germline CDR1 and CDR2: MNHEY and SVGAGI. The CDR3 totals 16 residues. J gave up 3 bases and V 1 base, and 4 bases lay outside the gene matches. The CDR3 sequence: CASSYFPTSGSYEQYF. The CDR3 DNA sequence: TGTGCCAGCAGTTACTTTCCGACTAGCGGGAGCTACGAGCAGTACTTC.

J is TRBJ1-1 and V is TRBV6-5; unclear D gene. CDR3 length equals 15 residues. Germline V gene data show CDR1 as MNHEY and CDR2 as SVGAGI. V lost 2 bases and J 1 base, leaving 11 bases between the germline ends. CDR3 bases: TGTGCCAGCAGTTACCGAACCTCGGCGAACACTGAAGCTTTCTTT. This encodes CASSYRTSANTEAFF.

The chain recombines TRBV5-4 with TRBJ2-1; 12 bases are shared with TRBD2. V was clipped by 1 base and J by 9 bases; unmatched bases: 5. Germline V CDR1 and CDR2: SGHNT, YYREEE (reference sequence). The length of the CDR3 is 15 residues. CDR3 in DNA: TGTGCCAGCAGCTTGCGGGGACTAGCGGGCTTTGAGCAGTTCTTC. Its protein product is CASSLRGLAGFEQFF.

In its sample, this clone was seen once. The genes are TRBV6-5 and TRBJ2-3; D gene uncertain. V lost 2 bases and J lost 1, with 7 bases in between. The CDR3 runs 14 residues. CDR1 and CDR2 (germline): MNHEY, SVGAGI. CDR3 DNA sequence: TGTGCCAGCAGTTACGTGCCAGGCACAGATACGCAGTATTTT. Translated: CASSYVPGTDTQYF.

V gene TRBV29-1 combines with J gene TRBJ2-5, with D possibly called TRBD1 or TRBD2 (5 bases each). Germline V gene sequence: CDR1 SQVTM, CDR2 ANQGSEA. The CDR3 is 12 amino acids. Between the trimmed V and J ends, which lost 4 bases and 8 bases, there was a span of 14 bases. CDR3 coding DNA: TGCAGCGTTGTTCCCCCCCGGGGCACCCAGTACTTC. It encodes CSVVPPRGTQYF.

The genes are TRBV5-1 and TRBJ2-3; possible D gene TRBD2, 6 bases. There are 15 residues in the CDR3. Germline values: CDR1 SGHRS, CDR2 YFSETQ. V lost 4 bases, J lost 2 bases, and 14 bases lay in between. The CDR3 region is CASSTRDLSTDTQYF. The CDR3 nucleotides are TGCGCCAGCAGCACCCGGGACTTGTCCACAGATACGCAGTATTTT.

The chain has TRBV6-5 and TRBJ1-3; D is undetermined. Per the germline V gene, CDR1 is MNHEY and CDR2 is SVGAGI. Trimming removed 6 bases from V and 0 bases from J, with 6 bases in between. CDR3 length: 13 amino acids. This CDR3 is CASSPTSGNTIYF. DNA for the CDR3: TGTGCCAGCAGCCCCACCTCTGGAAACACCATATATTTT.

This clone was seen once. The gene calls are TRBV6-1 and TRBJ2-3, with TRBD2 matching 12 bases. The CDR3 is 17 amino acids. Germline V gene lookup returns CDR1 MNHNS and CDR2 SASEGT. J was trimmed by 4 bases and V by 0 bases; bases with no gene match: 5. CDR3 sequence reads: CASSEATTSGSSDTQYF. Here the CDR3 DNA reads TGTGCCAGCAGTGAAGCGACGACTAGCGGGAGTTCAGATACGCAGTATTTT.

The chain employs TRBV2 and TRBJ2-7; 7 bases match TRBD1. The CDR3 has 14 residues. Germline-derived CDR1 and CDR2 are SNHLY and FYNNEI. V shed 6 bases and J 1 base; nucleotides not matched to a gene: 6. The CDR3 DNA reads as TGTGCCAGCAGGCTTTGGGACAGTTCCTACGAGCAGTACTTC. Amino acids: CASRLWDSSYEQYF.

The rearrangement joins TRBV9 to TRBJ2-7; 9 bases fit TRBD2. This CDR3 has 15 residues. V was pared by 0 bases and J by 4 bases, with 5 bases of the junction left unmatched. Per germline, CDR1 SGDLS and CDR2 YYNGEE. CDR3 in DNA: TGTGCCAGCAGCGTAGGTGGTAGCGGGAGATACGAGCAGTACTTC. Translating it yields CASSVGGSGRYEQYF.

The CDR3 region has the DNA TGCGCCAGCTCCTGGGACAGCCGAGGGACCCAGTACTTC. This translates into CASSWDSRGTQYF. The chain recombines TRBV5-1 with TRBJ2-5; TRBD1 agrees at 7 bases. Trimming at V came to 7 bases and at J to 7 bases, leaving 10 bases not matched to a gene. The CDR3 runs 13 residues. Per the germline V gene, CDR1 is SGHRS and CDR2 is YFSETQ.

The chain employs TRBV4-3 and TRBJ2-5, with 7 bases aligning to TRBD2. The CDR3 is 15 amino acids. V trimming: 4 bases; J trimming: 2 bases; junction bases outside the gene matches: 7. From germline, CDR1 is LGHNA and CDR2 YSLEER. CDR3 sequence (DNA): TGCGCCAGCAGCCTGGGGACTACCCTACAAGAGACCCAGTACTTC. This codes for CASSLGTTLQETQYF.

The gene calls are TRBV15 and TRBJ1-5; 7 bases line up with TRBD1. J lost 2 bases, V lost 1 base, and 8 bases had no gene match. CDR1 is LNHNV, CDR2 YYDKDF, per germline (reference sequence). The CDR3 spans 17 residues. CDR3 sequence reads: CATSRARQGVGNQPQHF. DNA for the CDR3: TGTGCCACCAGCAGAGCCCGACAGGGCGTAGGCAATCAGCCCCAGCATTTT.

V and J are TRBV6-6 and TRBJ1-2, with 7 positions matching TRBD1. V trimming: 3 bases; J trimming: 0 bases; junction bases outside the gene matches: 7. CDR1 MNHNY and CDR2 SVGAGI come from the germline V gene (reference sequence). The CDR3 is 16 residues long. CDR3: CASSYHGTASNYGYTF. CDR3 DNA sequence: TGTGCCAGCAGTTATCACGGGACAGCCTCTAACTATGGCTACACCTTC.

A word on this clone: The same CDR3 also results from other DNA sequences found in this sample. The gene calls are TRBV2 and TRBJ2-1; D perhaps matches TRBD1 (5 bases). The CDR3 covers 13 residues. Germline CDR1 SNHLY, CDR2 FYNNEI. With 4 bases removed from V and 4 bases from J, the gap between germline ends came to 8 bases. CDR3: CASSGDSYNEQFF. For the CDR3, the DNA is TGTGCCAGCAGTGGTGACAGTTACAATGAGCAGTTCTTC.

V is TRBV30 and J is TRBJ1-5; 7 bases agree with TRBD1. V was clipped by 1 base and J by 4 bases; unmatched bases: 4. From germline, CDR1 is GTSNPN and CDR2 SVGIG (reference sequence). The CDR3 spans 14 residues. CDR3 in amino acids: CAWSGDSSNQPQHF. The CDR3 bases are TGTGCCTGGAGTGGGGACAGCTCTAATCAGCCCCAGCATTTT.

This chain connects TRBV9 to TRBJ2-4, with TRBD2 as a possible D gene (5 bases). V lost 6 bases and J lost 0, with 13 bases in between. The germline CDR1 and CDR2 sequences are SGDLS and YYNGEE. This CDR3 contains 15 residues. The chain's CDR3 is CASTLAREAKNIQYF. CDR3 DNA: TGTGCCAGCACGCTTGCTCGGGAAGCCAAAAACATTCAGTACTTC.

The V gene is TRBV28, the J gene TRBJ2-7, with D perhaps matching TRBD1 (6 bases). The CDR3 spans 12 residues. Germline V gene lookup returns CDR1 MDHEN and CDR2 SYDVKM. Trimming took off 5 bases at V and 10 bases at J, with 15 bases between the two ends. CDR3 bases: TGTGCCAGCAGTGCAGTAGACAGGCCTCAGTACTTC. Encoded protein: CASSAVDRPQYF.

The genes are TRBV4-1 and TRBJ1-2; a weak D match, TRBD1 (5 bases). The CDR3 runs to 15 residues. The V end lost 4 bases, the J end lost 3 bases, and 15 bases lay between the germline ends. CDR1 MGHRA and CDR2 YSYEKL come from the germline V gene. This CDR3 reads CASSLERGKDYGYTF. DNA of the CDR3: TGCGCCAGCAGCCTTGAACGGGGGAAGGACTATGGCTACACCTTC.